These 10 T cell receptor beta chains were sequenced from one sample in a study of cytomegalovirus exposure and HLA in healthy donors. The primer mix had 60 Vbeta and 13 Jbeta primers. The table came from immunoSEQ multiplex PCR; TCRdb's copy has only in-frame clones and leaves some out. The top ten hold 1.4% of the sample, which has 150,000 to 200,000 clones, about three quarters seen once. Sequenced material: PBMCs. All receptors come from a man aged 18-30 years in good health and CMV-seronegative.

The CDR3 loop reads CASSWGPGDNEQYF. CDR3 sequence (DNA): TGTGCCAGCAGCTGGGGGCCAGGGGATAACGAGCAGTACTTC. The chain recombines TRBV5-4 with TRBJ2-7, with a tentative D call TRBD1 (6 bases). V lost 3 bases, J lost 5 bases, and 15 bases lay in between. The CDR3 spans 14 residues. Germline values: CDR1 SGHNT, CDR2 YYREEE (reference sequence).

The rearrangement uses TRBV6-6 and TRBJ2-1, with D perhaps TRBD2 (6 bases). Germline loops: CDR1 MNHNY, CDR2 SVGAGI (reference sequence). Trimming removed 6 bases at V and 9 bases at J, with 12 bases between. CDR3 size: 12 residues. CDR3 protein: CASSSLAIEQFF. The CDR3 DNA follows: TGTGCCAGCAGCTCACTAGCCATTGAGCAGTTCTTC.

This clone was counted once. This chain links TRBV7-9 with TRBJ1-4, with 7 bases lining up with TRBD1. Germline V gene lookup returns CDR1 SEHNR and CDR2 FQNEAQ (reference sequence). CDR3 length equals 16 residues. J gave up 5 bases and V 6 bases, and 12 bases lay outside the gene matches. DNA for the CDR3: TGTGCCAGCAGGCCGACAGGGACCAGGGGGAATGAAAAACTGTTTTTT. Amino acid sequence: CASRPTGTRGNEKLFF. Full variable domain (outside the CDR3, taken from reference TRBV7-9 and TRBJ1-4): DTGVSQNPRHKITKRGQNVTFRCDPISEHNRLYWYRQTLGQGPEFLTYFQNEAQLEKSRLLSDRFSAERPKGSFSTLEIQRTEQGDSAMYLCASRPTGTRGNEKLFFGSGTQLSVL.

The chain has TRBV4-2 and TRBJ2-3; 10 bases align to TRBD2. Trimming removed 4 bases from V and 4 bases from J; junction bases left unmatched: 8. There are 16 residues in the CDR3. The germline V gene encodes CDR1 LGHNA and CDR2 YNFKEQ. CDR3 in DNA: TGTGCCAGCAGCCGCCGGGGAGCGGGGGGGCCAGATACGCAGTATTTT. This codes for CASSRRGAGGPDTQYF.

This chain connects TRBV6-1 to TRBJ1-1, with 11 bases identical to TRBD1. This CDR3 region has 16 residues. V was pared by 6 bases and J by 5 bases, with 11 bases of the junction left unmatched. Per the germline V gene, CDR1 is MNHNS and CDR2 is SASEGT. CDR3 loop: CASREPRTGGETEAFF. The CDR3 DNA follows: TGTGCCAGCAGGGAACCAAGGACAGGGGGCGAAACTGAAGCTTTCTTT.

The V and J genes are TRBV9 and TRBJ2-5, with 7 bases aligning to TRBD1. This CDR3 spans 15 amino acids. The V segment lost 4 bases and the J segment 2 bases; nucleotides outside the gene matches: 8. Germline CDR1 reads SGDLS; CDR2 reads YYNGEE. Written as DNA, the CDR3 is TGTGCCAGCAGCCCCCGGACAGGAATACAAGAGACCCAGTACTTC. Protein sequence: CASSPRTGIQETQYF.

The chain uses TRBV9 and TRBJ2-3, with D possibly matching TRBD1 (6 bases). The CDR3 loop spans 16 amino acids. CDR1 is SGDLS, CDR2 YYNGEE, per germline. The V gene lost 4 bases and the J gene lost 3 bases, with 18 bases spanning the gap. CDR3 loop: CASSNRHREGTDTQYF. As DNA, the CDR3 is TGTGCCAGCAGCAATCGACACAGGGAAGGGACAGATACGCAGTATTTT.

This chain connects TRBV4-2 to TRBJ2-2; D is perhaps TRBD2 (5 bases). V was pared by 11 bases and J by 5 bases, with 12 bases between. Germline CDR1 and CDR2: LGHNA and YNFKEQ. The CDR3 loop spans 12 amino acids. The CDR3 coding sequence is TGTGCCTCAGCGAGGGATACCGGGGAGCTGTTTTTT. It yields the protein CASARDTGELFF.

The chain carries TRBV12-5 and TRBJ1-2; D is possibly TRBD1 (5 bases). Per germline, CDR1 LGHNT and CDR2 FRNRAP. Trimming removed 4 bases at V and 8 bases at J, with 20 bases between. The CDR3 is made up of 15 amino acids. CDR3 region: CASGWGDGALLGYTF. The CDR3, as DNA: TGTGCTAGTGGTTGGGGGGATGGGGCCCTCCTGGGCTACACCTTC.

The chain carries TRBV15 and TRBJ2-5; D unresolved. CDR3 length equals 12 residues. V gave up 0 bases and J gave up 5 bases, with 4 bases separating them. CDR1 is LNHNV and CDR2 is YYDKDF in the germline V gene (reference sequence). The CDR3 protein is CATSRDSETQYF. The CDR3 coding sequence is TGTGCCACCAGCAGAGATTCTGAGACCCAGTACTTC.